One and the same sample provided the 28 T cell receptor beta chains below, sequenced in a study of blood T cell repertoires in COVID-19. Measured with immunoSEQ multiplex PCR; TCRdb has only the in-frame clones, and not every one. This table holds about 230,000 clones, over 85% found once. The material sequenced was PBMCs or T cells enriched from blood (not recorded which). All receptors come from a woman aged 25 to 39 with acute COVID-19.

This sequence joins TRBV3-1 (or the pseudogene TRBV3-2) and TRBJ2-2, with 8 bases aligning to TRBD2. Germline CDR1 and CDR2: LGHDT and YNNKEL (reference sequence). Unmatched junction bases numbered 6, after V lost 4 bases and J lost 2 bases. This CDR3 spans 16 amino acids. The CDR3 here is CASSPIAGLNTGELFF. Here the CDR3 DNA reads TGTGCCAGCAGCCCGATAGCGGGGCTAAACACCGGGGAGCTGTTTTTT.

This chain uses TRBV18 with TRBJ1-5, with a tentative D call TRBD1 (5 bases). The CDR3 consists of 16 residues. Trimming removed 0 bases from V and 6 bases from J, with 15 bases in between. Germline V gives CDR1 KGHSH, CDR2 LQKENI. CDR3 region: CASSPPAQGSVQPQHF. CDR3 nucleotide sequence: TGTGCCAGCTCACCACCGGCCCAGGGCTCGGTTCAGCCCCAGCATTTT.

The chain uses TRBV18 and TRBJ1-1; 10 bases map to TRBD1. J gave up 4 bases and V 3 bases, and 5 bases lay outside the gene matches. Looked up from germline, CDR1 is KGHSH and CDR2 is LQKENI. This CDR3 region has 15 residues. DNA of the CDR3: TGTGCCAGCTCACCCGGGGACAGGGGCGTCACTGAAGCTTTCTTT. This sequence encodes CASSPGDRGVTEAFF.

This clone was observed a few times. The CDR3 DNA is TGTGCCAGTAGTATGGACAGCGGGAGGGCCTACGAGCAGTACTTC. Its protein is CASSMDSGRAYEQYF. The chain carries TRBV19 and TRBJ2-7; 10 bases agree with TRBD2. This CDR3 is 15 amino acids long. V trimming: 3 bases; J trimming: 2 bases; junction bases outside the gene matches: 4. CDR1 is LNHDA, CDR2 SQIVND, per germline (reference sequence).

Here the CDR3 reads CASSVWRNTGELFF. CDR3 DNA: TGTGCCAGCAGTGTCTGGAGGAACACCGGGGAGCTGTTTTTT. J is TRBJ2-2 and V is TRBV6-4; D is undetermined. The V gene lost 4 bases and the J gene lost 1 base, with 7 bases spanning the gap. The germline CDR1 and CDR2 sequences are MRHNA and SNTAGT. The CDR3 extends over 14 amino acids.

V and J are TRBV15 and TRBJ1-5; D gene uncertain. The CDR3 length is 17 residues. Germline loops: CDR1 LNHNV, CDR2 YYDKDF (reference sequence). The V gene lost 0 bases and the J gene lost 5 bases, with 17 bases spanning the gap. Written as DNA, the CDR3 is TGTGCCACCAGCAGAGATCCGGGCGGGTCCACTGATCAGCCCCAGCATTTT. It codes for CATSRDPGGSTDQPQHF.

V gene TRBV10-3 combines with J gene TRBJ2-7; a possible D gene is TRBD2 (5 bases). Germline CDR1 and CDR2: ENHRY and SYGVKD. The CDR3 is 15 residues long. V lost 5 bases and J lost 0, with 14 bases in between. The CDR3, as DNA: TGTGCCATCAGTATGGACTCCCACCCCTCCTACGAGCAGTACTTC. This translates into CAISMDSHPSYEQYF.

In its sample, this clone was seen once. The CDR3 region has the DNA TGTGCCAGCAGCCTAAGGACAGGGGGCGACAGGACCCAGTACTTC. Its translation: CASSLRTGGDRTQYF. The rearrangement uses TRBV7-8 and TRBJ2-5; 11 bases agree with TRBD1. This CDR3 comprises 15 residues. CDR1 SGHVS and CDR2 FQNEAQ come from the germline V gene. V lost 5 bases, J lost 7 bases, and 9 bases stayed unmatched.

V is TRBV5-5 and J is TRBJ2-7; 8 bases line up with TRBD1. CDR3 length equals 14 residues. V was clipped by 5 bases and J by 3 bases; unmatched bases: 7. From germline, CDR1 is SGHKS and CDR2 YYEKEE (reference sequence). CDR3 nucleotides: TGTGCCAGCAGTTGGGGGACAGGCAACTACGAGCAGTACTTC. Translated: CASSWGTGNYEQYF.

The chain couples TRBV6-1 to TRBJ2-3, with 15 positions matching TRBD2. The CDR3 consists of 16 residues. Trimming took 3 bases from V and 14 from J; bases not matched to a gene: 12. Germline V CDR1 and CDR2: MNHNS, SASEGT. CDR3 DNA: TGTGCCAGCAGTGAGGCCCTGGGACTAGCGGGGGGAACGGTGTATTTT. Translation: CASSEALGLAGGTVYF.

The CDR3 nucleotides are TGTGCCAGCAGCCTCCGGGAGGGCCCCTACGAGCAGTACTTC. This sequence encodes CASSLREGPYEQYF. This chain uses TRBV7-8 with TRBJ2-7; 8 positions match TRBD2. This CDR3 spans 14 amino acids. CDR1 and CDR2 (germline): SGHVS, FQNEAQ. V gave up 5 bases and J gave up 2 bases; unmatched junction bases: 5. Using reference TRBV7-8 and TRBJ2-7 for the parts outside the CDR3, the full variable domain is GAGVSQSPRYKVAKRGQDVALRCDPISGHVSLFWYQQALGQGPEFLTYFQNEAQLDKSGLPSDRFFAERPEGSVSTLKIQRTQQEDSAVYLCASSLREGPYEQYFGPGTRLTVT.

This clone was picked up one time. The J gene is TRBJ1-1, the V gene TRBV7-2; 8 bases line up with TRBD1. This CDR3 has 14 amino acids. J gave up 5 bases and V 3 bases, and 5 bases lay outside the gene matches. Germline V gene sequence: CDR1 SGHTA, CDR2 FQGNSA. The CDR3 sequence is CASSFGQGATEAFF. DNA for the CDR3: TGTGCCAGCAGCTTTGGTCAGGGGGCGACTGAAGCTTTCTTT.

The J gene is TRBJ2-2, the V gene TRBV4-1; D might be TRBD2 (5 bases). The germline gives CDR1 MGHRA, CDR2 YSYEKL. Between the trimmed V and J ends, which lost 7 bases and 5 bases, there was a span of 11 bases. The CDR3 runs to 13 residues. In DNA, the CDR3 is TGCGCCAGCACCGCTACGGGGACCGGGGAGCTGTTTTTT. Residues: CASTATGTGELFF.

The gene calls are TRBV5-4 and TRBJ2-1; 7 nucleotides line up with TRBD1. The CDR3 length is 14 residues. Per germline, CDR1 SGHNT and CDR2 YYREEE (reference sequence). V dropped 4 bases and J dropped 4; count of bases not matched to a gene: 5. In DNA, the CDR3 is TGTGCCAGCAGCGAGCAACAGGGGTACAATGAGCAGTTCTTC. It codes for CASSEQQGYNEQFF.

The rearrangement uses TRBV5-6 and TRBJ2-7, with D possibly being TRBD2 (7 bases). CDR3 size: 15 residues. Between the trimmed V and J ends, which lost 4 bases and 3 bases, there was a span of 17 bases. Germline V CDR1 and CDR2: SGHDT, YYEEEE. CDR3: CASSRSGGGVYEQYF. CDR3 sequence (DNA): TGTGCCAGCAGCCGTAGTGGCGGGGGCGTCTACGAGCAGTACTTC.

The J gene is TRBJ2-5, the V gene TRBV7-2; 8 bases match TRBD2. Germline CDR1 SGHTA, CDR2 FQGNSA. V was pared by 4 bases and J by 1 base, with 5 bases of the junction left unmatched. This CDR3 is built from 15 residues. CDR3 DNA sequence: TGTGCCAGCAGCTGGGACGGACTAGCCCAAGAGACCCAGTACTTC. This translates into CASSWDGLAQETQYF.

The chain has TRBV27 and TRBJ1-3, with 7 bases lining up with TRBD1. Germline V lookup: CDR1 MNHEY, CDR2 SMNVEV (reference sequence). CDR3 length: 15 residues. V lost 8 bases, J lost 4 bases, and 11 bases stayed unmatched. The CDR3 loop reads CASPKKGAPGNTIYF. Here the CDR3 DNA reads TGTGCCAGCCCGAAGAAGGGGGCGCCCGGAAACACCATATATTTT.

The rearrangement links TRBV12-5 to TRBJ2-1; D might be TRBD1 (5 bases). The CDR3 has 13 residues. Trimming pared 3 bases from V and 10 bases from J, leaving 13 bases between. Germline CDR1 LGHNT, CDR2 FRNRAP. CDR3 region: CASGLLLAGEQFF. The CDR3 DNA follows: TGTGCTAGTGGTTTACTTCTGGCAGGGGAGCAGTTCTTC.

The V call is TRBV5-6, the J call TRBJ2-5, with D perhaps matching TRBD2 (6 bases). Germline lookup yields CDR1 SGHDT and CDR2 YYEEEE. CDR3 length equals 15 residues. The V end lost 1 base, the J end lost 5 bases, and 15 bases lay between the germline ends. DNA of the CDR3: TGTGCCAGCAGCTTGCCGGGAGCGGCGTTGGAGACCCAGTACTTC. Translating it yields CASSLPGAALETQYF.

This rearrangement joins TRBV2 to TRBJ2-7, with D uncertain. Germline V CDR1 and CDR2: SNHLY, FYNNEI. Trimming cost V 8 bases and J 1 base, with 15 bases left between them. This CDR3 spans 14 amino acids. CDR3 bases: TGTGCCAGCGGAGAATTAGCCAAATCCTACGAGCAGTACTTC. Translated, it gives CASGELAKSYEQYF.

The chain employs TRBV6-5 and TRBJ2-7; 11 nucleotides align to TRBD1. The V segment lost 4 bases and the J segment 7 bases; nucleotides outside the gene matches: 6. CDR3 length: 14 residues. Germline V lookup: CDR1 MNHEY, CDR2 SVGAGI. The CDR3 reads CASSFGQGAAEQYF. For the CDR3, the DNA is TGTGCCAGCAGTTTCGGACAGGGGGCTGCAGAGCAGTACTTC.

The chain uses TRBV7-9 and TRBJ1-5; 9 positions match TRBD1. The V segment lost 1 base and the J segment 3 bases; nucleotides outside the gene matches: 4. The CDR3 extends over 16 amino acids. Germline V gene lookup returns CDR1 SEHNR and CDR2 FQNEAQ (reference sequence). The CDR3 DNA reads TGTGCCAGCAGCTTAGGGGGACAGGGCCTCAATCAGCCCCAGCATTTT. Its translation is CASSLGGQGLNQPQHF.

The CDR3 loop reads CASSTTSGAHEQYF. The CDR3 DNA reads TGTGCCAGCAGCACGACTAGCGGGGCACACGAGCAGTACTTC. The genes are TRBV7-2 and TRBJ2-7, with 11 bases lining up with TRBD2. The CDR3 spans 14 residues. V lost 5 bases to trimming and J lost 5 bases; unmatched junction nucleotides: 5. Per germline, CDR1 SGHTA and CDR2 FQGNSA.

The gene calls are TRBV11-2 and TRBJ1-3, with 8 positions matching TRBD1. The V gene's germline CDR1 is SGHAT and CDR2 FQNNGV. The J segment lost 3 bases and the V segment lost 1 base, leaving 2 bases of the junction unmatched. The CDR3 covers 15 residues. CDR3 nucleotide sequence: TGTGCCAGCAGCTTAGTACAGGGGGTTGGAAACACCATATATTTT. Its translation is CASSLVQGVGNTIYF.

The chain has TRBV4-1 and TRBJ1-2, with TRBD1 as a possible D gene (5 bases). V was cut by 0 bases and J by 4 bases, with 12 bases left in between. The CDR3 totals 15 residues. The germline V gene has CDR1 MGHRA and CDR2 YSYEKL. CDR3 sequence: CASSQEGAQVYGYTF. The DNA for the CDR3 is TGCGCCAGCAGCCAAGAAGGGGCGCAGGTCTATGGCTACACCTTC.

CDR3 coding DNA: TGCGCCAGCAGCCAAGGGAACATGAGGGAAAAACTGTTTTTT. This encodes CASSQGNMREKLFF. J is TRBJ1-4 and V is TRBV4-3; D ambiguous. The CDR3 has 14 amino acids. The V gene's germline CDR1 is LGHNA and CDR2 YSLEER. V was cut by 1 base and J by 8 bases, with 11 bases left in between.

V is TRBV4-3 and J is TRBJ1-4; D is ambiguous. V was clipped by 0 bases and J by 4 bases, with 9 bases between them. The CDR3 runs to 15 residues. In germline, CDR1 is LGHNA, CDR2 YSLEER. CDR3 bases: TGCGCCAGCAGCCAAGATGCAGGCAGTAATGAAAAACTGTTTTTT. Encoded protein: CASSQDAGSNEKLFF.

The chain joins TRBV11-2 to TRBJ2-2; D is unclear. The CDR3 is 12 amino acids. Trimming took 5 bases from V and 4 from J, leaving 5 bases between them. Germline V gene sequence: CDR1 SGHAT, CDR2 FQNNGV. CDR3 residues: CASSLSTGELFF. CDR3 sequence (DNA): TGTGCCAGCAGCCTTAGCACCGGGGAGCTGTTTTTT.